This TCR beta chain was sequenced for a study of T cells in Graves' hyperthyroidism and ophthalmopathy. Regarding the study as a whole: A model of 13 V-J pairs discriminated ophthalmopathy from stable hyperthyroidism. Median prediction lead before ophthalmopathy onset was six to eight months with the model.

The germline V gene has CDR1 MDHEN and CDR2 SYDVKM. The CDR3 contains 15 residues. V lost 7 bases to trimming and J lost 0 bases; unmatched junction nucleotides: 9. Amplified TCR beta CDR3 regions derived from RNA transcripts. The HTBI primer set drove a first-round RT-PCR of the TCR CDR3. TCRdb itself ran the multiplex PCR reads through MiXCR, one entry per CDR3 protein. This table has 660,000 or so distinct CDR3 sequences, less than 25% appearing once. This clonotype turned up a few times. Its specificity is not known. Ophthalmopathy cases met thresholds of Clinical Activity Score at least 3, NOSPECS grade at least 4 and duration under 3 months. The source of the PBMCs was 10 ml of fresh peripheral blood.

The source is a man younger than 40 with Graves' ophthalmopathy. Source material: blood. V gene TRBV28 combines with J gene TRBJ2-7; 7 bases line up with TRBD2. CDR3 region: CASKRPGGSSYEQYF. The CDR3 bases are TGTGCCAGCAAACGCCCGGGGGGAAGCTCCTACGAGCAGTACTTC.